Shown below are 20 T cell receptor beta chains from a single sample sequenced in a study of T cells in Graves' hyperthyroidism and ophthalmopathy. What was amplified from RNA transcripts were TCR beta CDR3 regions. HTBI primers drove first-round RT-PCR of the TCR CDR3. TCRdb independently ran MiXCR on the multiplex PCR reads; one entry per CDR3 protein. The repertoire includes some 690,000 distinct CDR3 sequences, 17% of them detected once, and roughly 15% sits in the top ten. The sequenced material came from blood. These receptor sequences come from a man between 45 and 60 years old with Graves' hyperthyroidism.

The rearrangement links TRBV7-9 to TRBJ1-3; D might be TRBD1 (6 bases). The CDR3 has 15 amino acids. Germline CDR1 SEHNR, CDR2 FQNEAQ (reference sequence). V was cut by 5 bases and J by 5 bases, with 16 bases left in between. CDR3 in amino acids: CASSPALGARNTIYF. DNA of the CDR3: TGTGCCAGCAGCCCTGCTTTGGGGGCCAGAAACACCATATATTTT.

The CDR3 spells CASSPETSGPYNEQFF. In DNA, the CDR3 is TGTGCCAGCAGCCCTGAGACTAGCGGACCCTACAATGAGCAGTTCTTC. The J gene is TRBJ2-1, the V gene TRBV4-2; TRBD2 matches 9 bases. V lost 4 bases to trimming and J lost 2 bases; unmatched junction nucleotides: 6. From germline, CDR1 is LGHNA and CDR2 YNFKEQ. This CDR3 contains 16 residues.

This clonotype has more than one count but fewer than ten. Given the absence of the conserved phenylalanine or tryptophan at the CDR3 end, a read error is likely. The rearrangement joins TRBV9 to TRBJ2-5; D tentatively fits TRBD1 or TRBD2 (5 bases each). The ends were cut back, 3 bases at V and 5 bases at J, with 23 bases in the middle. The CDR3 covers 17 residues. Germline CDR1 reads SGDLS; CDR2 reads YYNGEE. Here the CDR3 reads CASSASRKWGNYETQYL. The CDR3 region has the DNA TGTGCCAGCAGCGCCAGTAGAAAGTGGGGGAATTACGAGACCCAGTACCTC.

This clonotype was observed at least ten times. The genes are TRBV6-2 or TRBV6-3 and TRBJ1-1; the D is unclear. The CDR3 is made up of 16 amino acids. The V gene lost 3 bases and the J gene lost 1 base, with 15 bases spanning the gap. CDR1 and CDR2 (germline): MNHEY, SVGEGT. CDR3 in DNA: TGTGCCAGCAGTTATCAACCCCGCGACGGGAACACTGAAGCTTTCTTT. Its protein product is CASSYQPRDGNTEAFF.

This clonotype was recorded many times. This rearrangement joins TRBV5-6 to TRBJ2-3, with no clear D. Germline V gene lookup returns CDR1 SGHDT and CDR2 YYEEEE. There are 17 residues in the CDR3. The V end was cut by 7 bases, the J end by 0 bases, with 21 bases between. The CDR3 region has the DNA TGTGCCAGCCCAACCGCGTCCCCCGGTAAGAGCACAGATACGCAGTATTTT. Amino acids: CASPTASPGKSTDTQYF.

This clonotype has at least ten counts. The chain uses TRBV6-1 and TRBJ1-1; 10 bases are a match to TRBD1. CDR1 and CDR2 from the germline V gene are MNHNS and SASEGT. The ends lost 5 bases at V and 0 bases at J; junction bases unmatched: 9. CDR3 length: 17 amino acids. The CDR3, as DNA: TGTGCCAGCAGTCCGGGACAGGGGCGACCTATGAACACTGAAGCTTTCTTT. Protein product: CASSPGQGRPMNTEAFF.

The DNA of the CDR3 is TGTGCAGGACTAGCTACCGGGGAGCTGTTTTTT. Translating gives CAGLATGELFF. The J gene is TRBJ2-2, the V gene TRBV30, with 8 nucleotides matching TRBD2. This CDR3 contains 11 residues. Germline-derived CDR1 and CDR2 are GTSNPN and SVGIG (reference sequence).

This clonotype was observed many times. The CDR3 DNA reads TGCAGTGCTAGAGACGGGACTAGCGGGCGCAATGAGCAGTTCTTC. Amino acids: CSARDGTSGRNEQFF. V usage is TRBV20-1 and J usage is TRBJ2-1, with 12 nucleotides matching TRBD2. Trimming cost V 0 bases and J 6 bases; bases outside gene matches: 3. This CDR3 is built from 15 residues. Germline V gene sequence: CDR1 DFQATT, CDR2 SNEGSKA (reference sequence).

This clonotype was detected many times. In DNA form, the CDR3 reads TGTGCCACCAGCAGAGATCAGCAGGACAGGACCGGGGAGCTGTTTTTT. Translating it yields CATSRDQQDRTGELFF. The rearrangement joins TRBV15 to TRBJ2-2; 7 bases line up with TRBD1. The CDR3 totals 16 residues. V shed 0 bases, J shed 5 bases, and the junction held 6 bases outside the gene matches. Looked up from germline, CDR1 is LNHNV and CDR2 is YYDKDF (reference sequence).

CDR3 residues: CATSDFIENEQFF. CDR3 DNA sequence: TGTGCCACCAGTGATTTTATCGAAAATGAGCAGTTCTTC. V gene TRBV24-1 combines with J gene TRBJ2-1; D ambiguous. V lost 1 base to trimming and J lost 7 bases, with 7 bases between them. Germline loops: CDR1 KGHDR, CDR2 SFDVKD. The CDR3 contains 13 residues.

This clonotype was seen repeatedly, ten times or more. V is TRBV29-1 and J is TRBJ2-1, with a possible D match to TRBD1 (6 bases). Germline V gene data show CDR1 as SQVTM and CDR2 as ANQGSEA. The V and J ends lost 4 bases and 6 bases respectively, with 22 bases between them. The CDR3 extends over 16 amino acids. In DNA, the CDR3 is TGCAGCGTTGGTGGGACCGGGACAAGCCCCTTCAATGAGCAGTTCTTC. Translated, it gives CSVGGTGTSPFNEQFF.

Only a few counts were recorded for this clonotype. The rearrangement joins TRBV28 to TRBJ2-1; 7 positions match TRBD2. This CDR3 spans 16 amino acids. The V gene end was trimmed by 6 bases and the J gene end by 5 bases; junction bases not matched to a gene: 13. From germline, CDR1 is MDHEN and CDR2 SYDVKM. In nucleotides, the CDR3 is TGTGCCAGCAGACCCACTAACCCGGGGGGACACAATGAGCAGTTCTTC. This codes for CASRPTNPGGHNEQFF.

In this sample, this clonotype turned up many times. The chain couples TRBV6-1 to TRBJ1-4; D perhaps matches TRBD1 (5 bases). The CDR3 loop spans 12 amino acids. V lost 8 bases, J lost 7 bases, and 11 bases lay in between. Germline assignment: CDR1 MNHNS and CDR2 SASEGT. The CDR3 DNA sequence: TGTGCCAGCGGGATTCAGGGTGAAAAACTGTTTTTT. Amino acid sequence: CASGIQGEKLFF.

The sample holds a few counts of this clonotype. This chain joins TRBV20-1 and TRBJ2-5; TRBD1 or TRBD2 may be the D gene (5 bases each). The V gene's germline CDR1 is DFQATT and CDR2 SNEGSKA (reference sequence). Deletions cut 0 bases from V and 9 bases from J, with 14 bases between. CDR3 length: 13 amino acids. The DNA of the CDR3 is TGCAGTGCTAGAGAGAGGGGATCGGTTCCCCAGTACTTC. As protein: CSARERGSVPQYF.

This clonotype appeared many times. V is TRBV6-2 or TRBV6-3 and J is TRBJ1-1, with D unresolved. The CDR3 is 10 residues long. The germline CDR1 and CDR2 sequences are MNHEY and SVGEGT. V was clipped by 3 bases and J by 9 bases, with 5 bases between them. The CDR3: CASSYGKAFF. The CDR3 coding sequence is TGTGCCAGCAGTTATGGGAAAGCTTTCTTT.

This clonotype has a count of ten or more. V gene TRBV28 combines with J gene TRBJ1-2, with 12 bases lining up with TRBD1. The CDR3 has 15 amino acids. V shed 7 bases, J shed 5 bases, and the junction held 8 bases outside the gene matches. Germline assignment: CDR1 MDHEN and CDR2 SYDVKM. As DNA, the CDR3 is TGTGCCAGCAACACCGGGACAGGGGGCGGATATGGCTACACCTTC. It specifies CASNTGTGGGYGYTF.

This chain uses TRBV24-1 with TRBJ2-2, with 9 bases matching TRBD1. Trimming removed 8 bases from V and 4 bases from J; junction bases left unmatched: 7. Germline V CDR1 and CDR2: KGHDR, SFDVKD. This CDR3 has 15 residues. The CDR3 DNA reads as TGTGCCACCAAGTCTGGGACAGGGTCCACCGGGGAGCTGTTTTTT. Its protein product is CATKSGTGSTGELFF.

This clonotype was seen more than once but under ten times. The CDR3 DNA reads TGTGCCAGCAGCCCGACGACTAGCGGGAGGTACAATGAGCAGTTCTTC. Translating it yields CASSPTTSGRYNEQFF. J is TRBJ2-1 and V is TRBV7-9, with TRBD2 matching 13 bases. This CDR3 contains 16 residues. Losses at the gene ends were 5 bases for V and 4 bases for J; bases not matched to a gene: 5. Germline assignment: CDR1 SEHNR and CDR2 FQNEAQ (reference sequence).

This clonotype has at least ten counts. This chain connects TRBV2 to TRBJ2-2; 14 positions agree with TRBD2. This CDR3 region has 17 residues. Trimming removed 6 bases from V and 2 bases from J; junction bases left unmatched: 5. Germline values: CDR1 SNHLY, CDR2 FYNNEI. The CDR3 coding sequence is TGTGCCAGCAGAGGGACTAGCGGGAGTCGTAACACCGGGGAGCTGTTTTTT. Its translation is CASRGTSGSRNTGELFF.

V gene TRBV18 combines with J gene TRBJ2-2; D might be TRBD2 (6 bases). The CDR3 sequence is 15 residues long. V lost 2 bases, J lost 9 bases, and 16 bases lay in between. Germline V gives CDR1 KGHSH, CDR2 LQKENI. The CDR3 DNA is TGTGCCAGCTCACCAGTCGAGCGGGTTACCTGGGAGCTGTTTTTT. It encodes CASSPVERVTWELFF.